One T cell receptor (beta chain) is described in this entry. Its specificity is unknown. The donors, aged about 6 to 90, were healthy Caucasians from Russia. The amount of total RNA extracted per sample was at least 5.5 micrograms. Primers used in a second PCR of about 6 to 11 cycles were a sample-barcoded 5' primer and a J-beta primer mix. Each CDR3 protein is one row after TCRdb ran MiXCR on the 5' RACE reads. The sample lists over 1,500,000 distinct CDR3 sequences; about 39% were seen once. The junction had 7 bases not matched to a gene; V was cut back by 8 bases and J by 2 bases. CDR1 SQVTM and CDR2 ANQGSEA come from the germline V gene. The CDR3 is 13 residues long. The data belong to a study of blood T cells in healthy people across ages. Study results and caveats: Higher diversity and more naive CD4+ cells were features of long-lived donors, compared to aged donors.

Material for sequencing was blood. The V gene is TRBV29-1, the J gene TRBJ2-3, with 7 positions matching TRBD1. This sequence was found in a human donor in good health. DNA for the CDR3: TGCAGCACCCCGGGACAGAACACAGATACGCAGTATTTT. It codes for CSTPGQNTDTQYF.